The 7 T cell receptor beta chains below were found in one sample sequenced in a study of technical replicates of blood from a few donors (dated by TCRdb to about 2017). Library preparation employed the immunoSEQ multiplex PCR assay. TCRdb retrieved this table from immuneACCESS and kept in-frame rearrangements only. Not all clones are present; in checked studies, unresolved V genes account for under half, and no reason is known for the remainder. For this sample the table gives around 70,000 clones, of which around 97% were detected only once. Clones ranked in the top ten supply approximately 0.3% of the sample. The sample comprised T cells isolated from PBMCs. The receptors come from a human donor in good health.

The CDR3: CASSQELSKNIQYF. CDR3 DNA: TGTGCCAGCAGCCAAGAGTTATCCAAAAACATTCAGTACTTC. The chain couples TRBV4-2 to TRBJ2-4; D remains ambiguous. V was cut by 0 bases and J by 2 bases, with 5 bases left in between. This CDR3 spans 14 amino acids. CDR1 is LGHNA and CDR2 is YNFKEQ in the germline V gene.

This chain connects TRBV28 to TRBJ2-1; 15 bases map to TRBD2. The V gene end was trimmed by 1 base and the J gene end by 5 bases; junction bases not matched to a gene: 6. This CDR3 has 18 amino acids. CDR1 and CDR2 (germline): MDHEN, SYDVKM. CDR3 DNA sequence: TGTGCCAGCAGTTTATCCCCTCGGACTAGCGGGAGGGACAATGAGCAGTTCTTC. Protein sequence: CASSLSPRTSGRDNEQFF.

This chain links TRBV7-2 with TRBJ2-3; TRBD2 matches at 9 bases. Germline CDR1 is SGHTA and CDR2 is FQGNSA. This CDR3 contains 18 residues. The V segment lost 5 bases and the J segment 3 bases; nucleotides outside the gene matches: 15. In nucleotides, the CDR3 is TGTGCCAGCAGCCCTGGATGGGGCGCGGGAGGGAGAACAGATACGCAGTATTTT. Protein: CASSPGWGAGGRTDTQYF.

This chain connects TRBV10-3 to TRBJ2-7; D remains ambiguous. Germline V gene lookup returns CDR1 ENHRY and CDR2 SYGVKD. The CDR3 totals 14 residues. Trimming cost V 3 bases and J 1 base, with 10 bases left between them. The CDR3 is CAISDRDISYEQYF. Written as DNA, the CDR3 is TGTGCCATCAGTGATCGAGACATTTCCTACGAGCAGTACTTC.

The V call is TRBV5-6, the J call TRBJ1-5; D might be TRBD1 (5 bases). Germline V gene lookup returns CDR1 SGHDT and CDR2 YYEEEE. Between the trimmed V and J ends, which lost 4 bases and 0 bases, there was a span of 8 bases. The length of the CDR3 is 14 residues. The CDR3 loop is CASSGGYSNQPQHF. CDR3 sequence (DNA): TGTGCCAGCAGCGGGGGGTATAGCAATCAGCCCCAGCATTTT.

The rearrangement uses TRBV19 and TRBJ1-4; unclear D gene. Germline assignment: CDR1 LNHDA and CDR2 SQIVND (reference sequence). There are 16 residues in the CDR3. The V end was cut by 1 base, the J end by 4 bases, with 13 bases between. The CDR3 loop is CASSIGIVPGNEKLFF. Here the CDR3 DNA reads TGTGCCAGTAGTATAGGTATCGTGCCGGGTAATGAAAAACTGTTTTTT. The full variable domain, rest sourced from reference TRBV19 and TRBJ1-4, is DGGITQSPKYLFRKEGQNVTLSCEQNLNHDAMYWYRQDPGQGLRLIYYSQIVNDFQKGDIAEGYSVSREKKESFPLTVTSAQKNPTAFYLCASSIGIVPGNEKLFFGSGTQLSVL.

This chain uses TRBV6-5 with TRBJ2-7; TRBD1 is a possible D gene (5 bases). Trimming took off 7 bases at V and 2 bases at J, with 18 bases between the two ends. The CDR3 totals 15 residues. Germline lookup yields CDR1 MNHEY and CDR2 SVGAGI. In DNA, the CDR3 is TGTGCCAGCAAATTTACAGCCGTAGGGGCCTACGAGCAGTACTTC. Translation: CASKFTAVGAYEQYF.